This T cell receptor (beta chain) was sequenced during a study of cytomegalovirus exposure and HLA in healthy donors. On the study more broadly: HLA-typed donors contributed some 83 million unique TCRs, which were held in an early data release.

Study-level points and caveats: In a later analysis, more than 15,000 TCR beta sequences were associated with HLA alleles at 0.05 false discovery rate. Published work reported that the classifier diagnosed cytomegalovirus status with high specificity and sensitivity.

Germline assignment: CDR1 MNHEY and CDR2 SVGAGI. This CDR3 has 13 amino acids. The ends were cut back, 5 bases at V and 7 bases at J, with 12 bases in the middle. Regarding this clone: Antigen: not known.

PCR was performed using 60 Vbeta and 13 Jbeta primers. In the authors' methods: Later work found 74 million or so unique TCR beta chains, with 10 million to 14 million shared. The protocol was immunoSEQ multiplex PCR, while the TCRdb copy is restricted to in-frame clones and leaves out a portion. The V and J calls and clone size come from that table; D and trimming were worked out from the DNA. Of some 150,000 clones in the sample, approximately 77% were seen once. V usage is TRBV6-5 and J usage is TRBJ2-1; D gene ambiguous. Sequencing used PBMCs. The source is a woman in her thirties or forties in good health and CMV-seronegative. The CDR3 sequence is CASSTGMRNEQFF. The CDR3 bases are TGTGCCAGCAGTACGGGTATGCGTAATGAGCAGTTCTTC.